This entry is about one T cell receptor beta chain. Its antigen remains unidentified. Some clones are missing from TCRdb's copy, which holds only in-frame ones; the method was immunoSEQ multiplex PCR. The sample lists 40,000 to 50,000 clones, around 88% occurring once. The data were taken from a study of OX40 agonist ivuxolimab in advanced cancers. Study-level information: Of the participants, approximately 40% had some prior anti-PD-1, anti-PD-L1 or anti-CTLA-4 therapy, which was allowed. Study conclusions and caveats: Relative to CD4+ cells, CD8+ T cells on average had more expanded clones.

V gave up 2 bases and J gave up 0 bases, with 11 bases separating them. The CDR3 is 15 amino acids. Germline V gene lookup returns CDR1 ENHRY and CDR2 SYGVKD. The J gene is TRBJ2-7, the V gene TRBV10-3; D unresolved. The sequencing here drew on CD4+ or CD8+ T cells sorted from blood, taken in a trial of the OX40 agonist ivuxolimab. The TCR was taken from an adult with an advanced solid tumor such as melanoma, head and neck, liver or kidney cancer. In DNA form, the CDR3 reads TGTGCCATCAGTGAGGGACCGATCAGCTCCTACGAGCAGTACTTC. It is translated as CAISEGPISSYEQYF.